Listed here are 12 T cell receptor beta chains from one sample, sequenced in a study of blood T cell repertoires in COVID-19. Measured with immunoSEQ multiplex PCR; TCRdb has only the in-frame clones, and not every one. The profile shows fewer than 65,000 clones, 70% to 90% of them singletons. The sample comprised peripheral blood. The receptor source for this set is a woman at least 80 years old with acute or convalescent COVID-19.

The chain joins TRBV15 to TRBJ2-3, with D unresolved. The CDR3 has 15 residues. The V end lost 0 bases, the J end lost 1 base, and 8 bases lay between the germline ends. CDR1 and CDR2 from the germline V gene are LNHNV and YYDKDF (reference sequence). The CDR3 spells CATSREQAGTDTQYF. The CDR3 DNA reads as TGTGCCACCAGCAGAGAGCAGGCAGGCACAGATACGCAGTATTTT.

The J gene is TRBJ1-1, the V gene TRBV5-1; 11 bases align to TRBD1. The V segment lost 4 bases and the J segment 4 bases; nucleotides outside the gene matches: 9. From germline, CDR1 is SGHRS and CDR2 YFSETQ. There are 16 residues in the CDR3. In DNA, the CDR3 is TGCGCCAGCAGCCCGCGGACAGGGGGCATGGGCACTGAAGCTTTCTTT. The encoded protein is CASSPRTGGMGTEAFF. Full variable domain (rest looked up from reference TRBV5-1 and TRBJ1-1): KAGVTQTPRYLIKTRGQQVTLSCSPISGHRSVSWYQQTPGQGLQFLFEYFSETQRNKGNFPGRFSGRQFSNSRSEMNVSTLELGDSALYLCASSPRTGGMGTEAFFGQGTRLTVV.

This sequence joins TRBV3-1 (or the pseudogene TRBV3-2) and TRBJ2-2; 11 bases match TRBD2. The CDR3 length is 18 residues. Trimming at V came to 2 bases and at J to 4 bases, leaving 9 bases not matched to a gene. Germline V gives CDR1 LGHDT, CDR2 YNNKEL (reference sequence). Here the CDR3 reads CASSQTLAGGLGTGELFF. The CDR3 DNA reads as TGTGCCAGCAGCCAAACGTTAGCGGGGGGGCTCGGCACCGGGGAGCTGTTTTTT.

This chain links TRBV5-4 with TRBJ2-7; TRBD1 matches 8 bases. The length of the CDR3 is 16 residues. Germline-derived CDR1 and CDR2 are SGHNT and YYREEE (reference sequence). The V segment lost 3 bases and the J segment 5 bases; nucleotides outside the gene matches: 13. The CDR3 loop is CASSSLTDRVDHEQYF. CDR3 DNA: TGTGCCAGCAGCTCACTCACGGACAGGGTCGACCACGAGCAGTACTTC.

The genes are TRBV3-1 (or the pseudogene TRBV3-2) and TRBJ2-7, with TRBD1 identical over 7 bases. The CDR3 extends over 13 amino acids. J was trimmed by 4 bases and V by 9 bases; bases with no gene match: 9. In germline, CDR1 is LGHDT, CDR2 YNNKEL (reference sequence). CDR3: CARRWGQFYEQYF. CDR3 nucleotide sequence: TGTGCCAGAAGGTGGGGACAGTTTTACGAGCAGTACTTC.

V usage is TRBV4-1 and J usage is TRBJ2-3, with 7 positions matching TRBD2. V lost 4 bases to trimming and J lost 3 bases; unmatched junction nucleotides: 10. The V gene's germline CDR1 is MGHRA and CDR2 YSYEKL. The length of the CDR3 is 16 residues. The CDR3 nucleotides read TGCGCCAGCAGCCCTAGGTCTAGCGGTCGAACAGATACGCAGTATTTT. The encoded protein is CASSPRSSGRTDTQYF.

The chain uses TRBV7-8 and TRBJ1-5; D unclear. Germline values: CDR1 SGHVS, CDR2 FQNEAQ. The CDR3 extends over 15 amino acids. V was clipped by 5 bases and J by 4 bases, with 15 bases between them. CDR3 DNA: TGTGCCAGCAGCGACGACACTTCCTTAAATCAGCCCCAGCATTTT. Protein product: CASSDDTSLNQPQHF. The entire variable domain, with the rest obtained from reference TRBV7-8 and TRBJ1-5, is as follows: GAGVSQSPRYKVAKRGQDVALRCDPISGHVSLFWYQQALGQGPEFLTYFQNEAQLDKSGLPSDRFFAERPEGSVSTLKIQRTQQEDSAVYLCASSDDTSLNQPQHFGDGTRLSIL.

This chain connects TRBV6-2 or TRBV6-3 to TRBJ2-5; D is undetermined. The V end was cut by 0 bases, the J end by 3 bases, with 5 bases between. Germline values: CDR1 MNHEY, CDR2 SVGEGT. The CDR3 totals 13 residues. CDR3 bases: TGTGCCAGCAGTTACTCCACAAAAGAGACCCAGTACTTC. Its protein product is CASSYSTKETQYF.

The gene calls are TRBV7-3 and TRBJ2-3, with a possible D match to TRBD1 (5 bases). The CDR3 loop spans 13 amino acids. V lost 5 bases and J lost 4, with 10 bases in between. Germline V gene data show CDR1 as SGHTA and CDR2 as FQGTGA. This chain's CDR3 is CASSPGAADTQYF. The CDR3 DNA reads as TGTGCCAGCAGCCCTGGGGCGGCAGATACGCAGTATTTT.

The V gene is TRBV20-1, the J gene TRBJ1-1, with 7 nucleotides matching TRBD1. The CDR3 is 14 residues long. From germline, CDR1 is DFQATT and CDR2 SNEGSKA (reference sequence). V lost 3 bases to trimming and J lost 0 bases; unmatched junction nucleotides: 4. CDR3: CSASLTGLNTEAFF. The DNA of the CDR3 is TGCAGTGCTAGTTTGACAGGGCTGAACACTGAAGCTTTCTTT.

The rearrangement joins TRBV12-3 or TRBV12-4 to TRBJ1-5; D remains ambiguous. CDR3 size: 13 residues. V dropped 5 bases and J dropped 6 bases, with 11 bases sitting between them. CDR3 loop: CASSADGGQPQHF. The CDR3 DNA reads TGTGCCAGCAGTGCGGATGGCGGTCAGCCCCAGCATTTT.

V is TRBV3-1 (or the pseudogene TRBV3-2) and J is TRBJ2-7; the D is unclear. The CDR3 loop spans 14 amino acids. Germline V CDR1 and CDR2: LGHDT, YNNKEL (reference sequence). Between the trimmed V and J ends, which lost 3 bases and 4 bases, there was a span of 13 bases. The chain's CDR3 is CASSHASIPYEQYF. CDR3 sequence (DNA): TGTGCCAGCAGCCACGCCTCTATTCCGTACGAGCAGTACTTC.